This T cell receptor beta chain appears in the sequencing data of a study of tumor and adjacent non-tumor tissue in lung cancer. Background on the study: Aged roughly 31 to 80 years, patients included fewer than 11 men and a few women with stage I to III disease.

Points on this clonotype: Its antigen remains unidentified. One end of the junction is discordant with germline, which a read error may explain.

General study results and limits: In normal lung, the top 100 clones were significantly more dominant than in tumor.

The library came from three nested PCR rounds adapted from ARM-PCR protocols. TCRdb processed the multiplex PCR reads anew with MiXCR; each CDR3 protein has one entry. The top ten clones hold 25% to 35% of a sample with tens of thousands of distinct CDR3 sequences, about 56% of them seen once. Germline V gives CDR1 SGHAT, CDR2 FQNNGV. The CDR3 totals 16 residues. The template was RNA from unsorted bulk tissue. This non-tumor lung sample came from over 3 cm beyond the tumor edge. The V and J genes are TRBV11-2 and TRBJ2-2; maybe TRBD2 (6 bases). What was sequenced was distant non-tumor lung tissue. The TCR sequence derives from a man aged 65 to 79 with non-small cell lung cancer. This CDR3 is CASRATSGLYTREPFF. CDR3 coding DNA: TGTGCCAGCAGGGCTACCTCGGGACTTTACACCCGGGAGCCGTTTTTT.